The 24 T cell receptor beta chains below all came from one sample that was sequenced in a study of blood T cell repertoires in COVID-19. Here immunoSEQ multiplex PCR was the method, and the copy in TCRdb shows in-frame clones only, minus some. The data contain about 94,000 clones, approximately 83% of them seen just once; the ten biggest clones take up approximately 6.5%. Sequences were obtained from peripheral blood. The receptors originated from a man in his 60s with acute or convalescent COVID-19.

The rearrangement uses TRBV19 and TRBJ1-1; no clear D gene. There are 13 residues in the CDR3. Trimming pared 7 bases from V and 1 base from J, leaving 10 bases between. Germline CDR1 reads LNHDA; CDR2 reads SQIVND (reference sequence). This chain's CDR3 is CASTYGPNTEAFF. The CDR3 DNA follows: TGTGCCAGTACCTATGGGCCGAACACTGAAGCTTTCTTT.

The CDR3 DNA follows: TGCAGCGTTGAACTAGCGGGGTTCGAAGAGACCCAGTACTTC. This encodes CSVELAGFEETQYF. This chain uses TRBV29-1 with TRBJ2-5, with TRBD2 matching over 9 bases. The CDR3 extends over 14 amino acids. Germline CDR1 SQVTM, CDR2 ANQGSEA. V shed 2 bases, J shed 3 bases, and the junction held 4 bases outside the gene matches.

This sequence joins TRBV6-5 and TRBJ2-7, with a weak D call TRBD2 (5 bases). CDR1 is MNHEY and CDR2 is SVGAGI in the germline V gene. The CDR3 runs to 13 residues. V lost 2 bases and J lost 2, with 7 bases in between. The CDR3 DNA reads as TGTGCCAGCAGTTACGACGGGACCTACGAGCAGTACTTC. This translates into CASSYDGTYEQYF.

This clone was recorded only once. Other DNA sequences in the sample encode the same CDR3. V usage is TRBV9 and J usage is TRBJ1-2, with a weak D call TRBD1 (6 bases). The CDR3 is made up of 14 amino acids. V gave up 0 bases and J gave up 0 bases, with 6 bases separating them. Germline values: CDR1 SGDLS, CDR2 YYNGEE. Here the CDR3 DNA reads TGTGCCAGCAGCGTAGGGACAGCTAACTATGGCTACACCTTC. It encodes CASSVGTANYGYTF.

The chain has TRBV28 and TRBJ1-5; 7 bases are shared with TRBD1. Trimming at V came to 4 bases and at J to 10 bases, leaving 10 bases not matched to a gene. This CDR3 is built from 14 residues. Germline V gene sequence: CDR1 MDHEN, CDR2 SYDVKM. This CDR3 is CASSSRDSPNPQHF. CDR3 DNA: TGTGCCAGCAGTTCCCGGGACAGTCCCAACCCCCAGCATTTT.

This sequence joins TRBV30 and TRBJ2-6; D not resolved. The CDR3 totals 15 residues. The V end was cut by 0 bases, the J end by 6 bases, with 12 bases between. The V gene's germline CDR1 is GTSNPN and CDR2 SVGIG (reference sequence). CDR3 in DNA: TGTGCCTGGAGTGTGCAGTCGAAAGTGGCCAACGTCCTGACTTTC. This gives the protein CAWSVQSKVANVLTF.

This chain joins TRBV5-4 and TRBJ2-1; 9 bases match TRBD1. The V segment lost 3 bases and the J segment 8 bases; nucleotides outside the gene matches: 6. Germline V gene data show CDR1 as SGHNT and CDR2 as YYREEE (reference sequence). The CDR3 runs to 14 residues. In DNA, the CDR3 is TGTGCCAGCAGCTGGGACAGGGATGAGGATGAGCAGTTCTTC. Amino acids: CASSWDRDEDEQFF.

The CDR3 spells CASSRTKADTQYF. As DNA, the CDR3 is TGCGCCAGCAGCCGGACTAAAGCAGATACGCAGTATTTT. V and J are TRBV5-1 and TRBJ2-3, with D tentatively TRBD2 (6 bases). V dropped 4 bases and J dropped 4 bases, with 10 bases sitting between them. Per germline, CDR1 SGHRS and CDR2 YFSETQ. The CDR3 runs to 13 residues. The variable domain in full, with the rest retrieved from reference TRBV5-1 and TRBJ2-3, is KAGVTQTPRYLIKTRGQQVTLSCSPISGHRSVSWYQQTPGQGLQFLFEYFSETQRNKGNFPGRFSGRQFSNSRSEMNVSTLELGDSALYLCASSRTKADTQYFGPGTRLTVL.

This rearrangement joins TRBV7-2 to TRBJ1-2; 9 bases fit TRBD1. In germline, CDR1 is SGHTA, CDR2 FQGNSA. V was clipped by 5 bases and J by 3 bases; unmatched bases: 1. The CDR3 runs to 13 residues. The CDR3 spells CASSRTGDYGYTF. For the CDR3, the DNA is TGTGCCAGCAGCCGGACAGGGGACTATGGCTACACCTTC.

The genes are TRBV20-1 and TRBJ2-3; no clear D. Germline V gene data show CDR1 as DFQATT and CDR2 as SNEGSKA (reference sequence). The CDR3 runs to 14 residues. The V gene lost 3 bases and the J gene lost 2 bases, with 12 bases spanning the gap. The CDR3 is CSASPGLNTDTQYF. CDR3 in DNA: TGCAGTGCTAGTCCTGGGCTTAACACAGATACGCAGTATTTT.

V is TRBV19 and J is TRBJ1-5; D is perhaps TRBD1 (6 bases). The V and J ends lost 5 bases and 4 bases respectively, with 15 bases between them. Germline V gene lookup returns CDR1 LNHDA and CDR2 SQIVND (reference sequence). The CDR3 totals 15 residues. The CDR3 region has the DNA TGTGCCAGTAGTGTTAGACTACAGGGTAATCAGCCCCAGCATTTT. Protein product: CASSVRLQGNQPQHF.

V and J are TRBV18 and TRBJ2-5, with D possibly matching TRBD1 (6 bases). The CDR3 is 14 residues long. Between the trimmed V and J ends, which lost 0 bases and 7 bases, there was a span of 12 bases. Germline loops: CDR1 KGHSH, CDR2 LQKENI. In DNA form, the CDR3 reads TGTGCCAGCTCACCACCCTCAGGGGTGGGGACCCAGTACTTC. It codes for CASSPPSGVGTQYF.

This clone was found once. The chain uses TRBV7-3 and TRBJ1-1, with D maybe TRBD1 (6 bases). Germline CDR1 reads SGHTA; CDR2 reads FQGTGA. This CDR3 comprises 15 residues. V was cut by 5 bases and J by 4 bases, with 17 bases left in between. DNA for the CDR3: TGTGCCAGCAGCCTCTCGACAGGAGGTGGCACTGAAGCTTTCTTT. Translation gives CASSLSTGGGTEAFF.

This clone came up once. The chain is built from TRBV5-5 and TRBJ1-5; D perhaps matches TRBD1 (6 bases). The V gene lost 4 bases and the J gene lost 7 bases, with 15 bases spanning the gap. The germline CDR1 and CDR2 sequences are SGHKS and YYEKEE (reference sequence). This CDR3 spans 14 amino acids. The CDR3 bases are TGTGCCAGCAGCGCAGGGGCAGGGAAGCAGCCCCAGCATTTT. Translating it yields CASSAGAGKQPQHF.

The rearrangement joins TRBV7-9 to TRBJ2-5, with D perhaps TRBD1 (5 bases). This CDR3 is built from 18 residues. Trimming shortened V by 3 bases and J by 1 base, and 21 bases separated the two germline ends. Germline V lookup: CDR1 SEHNR, CDR2 FQNEAQ (reference sequence). The CDR3 DNA follows: TGTGCCAGCAGCTTCCCGACAGTAGCAAGGAGCCTCCAAGAGACCCAGTACTTC. It translates to CASSFPTVARSLQETQYF.

The J gene is TRBJ2-7, the V gene TRBV11-2; D gene ambiguous. The CDR3 has 15 residues. V shed 0 bases and J shed 0 bases, with 9 bases lying between them. Germline CDR1 reads SGHAT; CDR2 reads FQNNGV. The CDR3 reads CASSLDQQASYEQYF. In nucleotides, the CDR3 is TGTGCCAGCAGCTTAGACCAGCAGGCCTCCTACGAGCAGTACTTC.

CDR3 sequence: CASRKAGRDRDEQYF. CDR3 in DNA: TGTGCCAGCAGAAAGGCAGGGAGGGATCGGGACGAGCAGTACTTC. The rearrangement uses TRBV6-6 and TRBJ2-7; 7 bases are shared with TRBD2. Germline V gene data show CDR1 as MNHNY and CDR2 as SVGAGI (reference sequence). After removal of 6 bases from V and 5 bases from J, the junction contained 13 bases not matched to a gene. The CDR3 has 15 amino acids.

The CDR3 bases are TGTGCCAGCAGTGACCAGGGCTGGACCGGGGAGCTGTTTTTT. It translates to CASSDQGWTGELFF. The J gene is TRBJ2-2, the V gene TRBV6-1, with TRBD1 as a possible D gene (5 bases). This CDR3 has 14 residues. Trimming removed 3 bases at V and 5 bases at J, with 10 bases between. CDR1 is MNHNS, CDR2 SASEGT, per germline.

The CDR3 protein is CASSLEETALYNEQFF. The CDR3 bases are TGTGCCAGCAGCTTAGAAGAGACAGCCTTATACAATGAGCAGTTCTTC. V is TRBV11-2 and J is TRBJ2-1; perhaps TRBD1 as D (5 bases). Germline lookup yields CDR1 SGHAT and CDR2 FQNNGV. V lost 0 bases to trimming and J lost 4 bases, with 13 bases between them. CDR3 length: 16 residues.

The rearrangement joins TRBV7-8 to TRBJ2-7; the match to TRBD1 covers 7 bases. Trimming cost V 5 bases and J 5 bases; bases outside gene matches: 9. This CDR3 has 14 residues. The germline V gene encodes CDR1 SGHVS and CDR2 FQNEAQ. The CDR3 DNA reads TGTGCCAGCAGCACCCTACAGGGGCGGGACGAGCAGTACTTC. Translating gives CASSTLQGRDEQYF.

This chain connects TRBV10-1 to TRBJ1-1, with TRBD1 identical over 11 bases. Trimming took 6 bases from V and 1 from J; bases not matched to a gene: 1. This CDR3 is 14 amino acids long. Per germline, CDR1 WNHNN and CDR2 SYGVQD (reference sequence). The CDR3 region has the DNA TGCGCCAGCAGGGGACAGGGGGAGAACACTGAAGCTTTCTTT. Protein sequence: CASRGQGENTEAFF.

This clone was picked up a small number of times. This chain connects TRBV5-1 to TRBJ1-2; 8 bases are a match to TRBD1. Losses at the gene ends were 7 bases for V and 3 bases for J; bases not matched to a gene: 14. Germline CDR1 SGHRS, CDR2 YFSETQ. This CDR3 has 16 residues. This CDR3 reads CASQVEAGTGDYGYTF. CDR3 bases: TGCGCCAGCCAAGTTGAGGCCGGGACAGGCGACTATGGCTACACCTTC.

CDR3 DNA: TGTGCCAGCAGGCAACAGTCCGTTATGAACACTGAAGCTTTCTTT. This translates into CASRQQSVMNTEAFF. The chain has TRBV28 and TRBJ1-1; D unclear. The CDR3 contains 15 residues. The V end was cut by 6 bases, the J end by 0 bases, with 14 bases between. CDR1 and CDR2 (germline): MDHEN, SYDVKM.

This clone has more than one count but fewer than ten. The chain joins TRBV10-3 to TRBJ1-2, with 11 bases identical to TRBD1. This CDR3 comprises 13 residues. The V gene end was trimmed by 8 bases and the J gene end by 8 bases; junction bases not matched to a gene: 7. Germline V gene data show CDR1 as ENHRY and CDR2 as SYGVKD. CDR3 sequence reads: CAIWGGQGEGYTF. The CDR3 DNA is TGTGCCATCTGGGGGGGACAGGGGGAAGGCTACACCTTC.